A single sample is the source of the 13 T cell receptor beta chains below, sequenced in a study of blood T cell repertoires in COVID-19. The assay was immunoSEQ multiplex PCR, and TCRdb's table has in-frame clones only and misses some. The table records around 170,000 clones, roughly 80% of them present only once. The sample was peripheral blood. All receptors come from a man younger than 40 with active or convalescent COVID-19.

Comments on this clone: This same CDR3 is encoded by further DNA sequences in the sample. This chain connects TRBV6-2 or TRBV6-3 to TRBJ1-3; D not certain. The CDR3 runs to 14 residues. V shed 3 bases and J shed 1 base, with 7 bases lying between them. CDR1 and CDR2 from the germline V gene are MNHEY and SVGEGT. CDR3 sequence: CASSYVESGNTIYF. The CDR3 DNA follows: TGTGCCAGCAGTTATGTGGAGTCTGGAAACACCATATATTTT.

The DNA for the CDR3 is TGTGCCAGCAGTGACGAGGGCAACTACAATGAGCAGTTCTTC. It is translated as CASSDEGNYNEQFF. V and J are TRBV2 and TRBJ2-1; possible D gene TRBD2, 5 bases. The V end was cut by 3 bases, the J end by 3 bases, with 9 bases between. The CDR3 is made up of 14 amino acids. Germline CDR1 is SNHLY and CDR2 is FYNNEI.

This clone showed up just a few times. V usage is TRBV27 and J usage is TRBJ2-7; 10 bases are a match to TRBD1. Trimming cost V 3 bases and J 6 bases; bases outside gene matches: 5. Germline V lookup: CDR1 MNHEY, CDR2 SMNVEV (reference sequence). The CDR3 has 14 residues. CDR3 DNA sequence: TGTGCCAGCAGTTTGGGACAGGGGTATGGCGAGCAGTACTTC. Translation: CASSLGQGYGEQYF.

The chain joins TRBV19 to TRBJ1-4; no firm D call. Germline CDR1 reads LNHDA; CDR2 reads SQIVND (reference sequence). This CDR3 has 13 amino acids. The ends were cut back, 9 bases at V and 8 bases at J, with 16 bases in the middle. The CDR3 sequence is CASKSAGREKLFF. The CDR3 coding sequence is TGTGCCAGCAAATCTGCGGGAAGGGAAAAACTGTTTTTT.

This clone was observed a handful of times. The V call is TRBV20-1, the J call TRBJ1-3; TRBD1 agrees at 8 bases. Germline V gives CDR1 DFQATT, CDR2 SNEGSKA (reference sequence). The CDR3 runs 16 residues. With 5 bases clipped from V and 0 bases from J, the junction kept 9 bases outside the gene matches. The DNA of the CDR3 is TGCAGTGCTGGTGAACAGGGGGGTCCCTCTGGAAACACCATATATTTT. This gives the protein CSAGEQGGPSGNTIYF.

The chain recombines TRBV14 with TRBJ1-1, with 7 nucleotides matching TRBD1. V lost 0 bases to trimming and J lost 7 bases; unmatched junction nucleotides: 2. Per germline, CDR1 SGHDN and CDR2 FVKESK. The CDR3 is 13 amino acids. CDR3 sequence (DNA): TGTGCCAGCAGCCAAGAGGGACAGCGTGAAGCTTTCTTT. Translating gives CASSQEGQREAFF.

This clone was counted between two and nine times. The DNA for the CDR3 is TGTGCCAGCAGCCAACACCAGGTCTGGGGCTACACCTTC. Translation: CASSQHQVWGYTF. J is TRBJ1-2 and V is TRBV7-2; D not resolved. The CDR3 extends over 13 amino acids. V was shortened by 5 bases and J by 8 bases, with 15 bases between the two germline ends. Germline values: CDR1 SGHTA, CDR2 FQGNSA. Filled out from reference TRBV7-2 and TRBJ1-2, the complete variable domain reads GAGVSQSPSNKVTEKGKDVELRCDPISGHTALYWYRQSLGQGLEFLIYFQGNSAPDKSGLPSDRFSAERTGGSVSTLTIQRTQQEDSAVYLCASSQHQVWGYTFGSGTRLTVV.

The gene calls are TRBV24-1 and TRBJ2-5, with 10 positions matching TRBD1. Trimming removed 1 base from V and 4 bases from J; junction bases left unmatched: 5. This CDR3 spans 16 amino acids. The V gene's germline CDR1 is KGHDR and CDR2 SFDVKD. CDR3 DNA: TGTGCCACCAGTGATTTCACGGGACAGGGGTCAGAGACCCAGTACTTC. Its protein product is CATSDFTGQGSETQYF.

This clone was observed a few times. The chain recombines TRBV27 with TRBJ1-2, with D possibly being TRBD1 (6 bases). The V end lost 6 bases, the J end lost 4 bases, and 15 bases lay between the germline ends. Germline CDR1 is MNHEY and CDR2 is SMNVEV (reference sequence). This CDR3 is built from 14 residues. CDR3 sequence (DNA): TGTGCCAGCAGGGTAAAGGGGGAGAGCTATGGCTACACCTTC. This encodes CASRVKGESYGYTF.

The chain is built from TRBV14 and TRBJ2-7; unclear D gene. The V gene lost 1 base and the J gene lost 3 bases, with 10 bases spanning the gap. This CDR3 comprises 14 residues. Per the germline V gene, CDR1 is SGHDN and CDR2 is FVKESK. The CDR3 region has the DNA TGTGCCAGCAGCCAAGGTCAGGAAGACTACGAGCAGTACGTC. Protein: CASSQGQEDYEQYV.

CDR3 in amino acids: CASSQESNSRAGYGYTF. As DNA, the CDR3 is TGTGCCAGCAGCCAAGAAAGCAACAGCCGAGCGGGCTATGGCTACACCTTC. The gene calls are TRBV14 and TRBJ1-2, with no clear D. The CDR3 runs 17 residues. V dropped 0 bases and J dropped 4 bases, with 18 bases sitting between them. Per germline, CDR1 SGHDN and CDR2 FVKESK.

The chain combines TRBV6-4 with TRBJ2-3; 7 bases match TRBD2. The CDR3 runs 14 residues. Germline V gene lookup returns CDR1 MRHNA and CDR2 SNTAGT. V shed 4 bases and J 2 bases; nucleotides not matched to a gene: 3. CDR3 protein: CASSVQRDTDTQYF. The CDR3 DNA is TGTGCCAGCAGTGTACAGCGGGACACAGATACGCAGTATTTT.

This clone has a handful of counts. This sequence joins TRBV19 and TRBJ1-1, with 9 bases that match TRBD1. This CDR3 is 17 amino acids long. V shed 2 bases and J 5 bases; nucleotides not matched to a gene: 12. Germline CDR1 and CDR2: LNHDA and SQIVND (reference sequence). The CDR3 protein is CASSISGQGPSPTEAFF. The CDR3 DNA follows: TGTGCCAGTAGTATATCTGGACAGGGGCCCTCCCCGACTGAAGCTTTCTTT.